This T cell receptor (beta chain) comes out of a study of T cells in localized non-small cell lung cancer. Study findings and constraints: Appearances in adjacent lung were noted for a median roughly 58 of the top 100 tumor clones. Uninvolved adjacent lung showed peak T cell clonality, exceeding tumor. Greater T cell density in blood accompanied longer overall survival.

Of note for this clone: No antigen is known for it.

Sequencing used immunoSEQ multiplex PCR; TCRdb keeps in-frame clones, though not all of them. Of roughly 90,000 clones in the sample, about nine tenths were seen once. CDR3 length: 14 residues. Germline V gene sequence: CDR1 MNHNY, CDR2 SVGAGI (reference sequence). V was shortened by 6 bases and J by 7 bases, with 16 bases between the two germline ends. This TCR was sampled from a woman aged 35 to 70 with stage II squamous cell lung carcinoma. The V gene is TRBV6-6, the J gene TRBJ1-3; perhaps TRBD1 as D (6 bases). The specimen comprised PBMCs, sampled before any cancer treatment. The CDR3 reads CASSNEWGANTIYF. For the CDR3, the DNA is TGTGCCAGCAGCAATGAGTGGGGGGCTAACACCATATATTTT.